The 7 T cell receptor beta chains listed next were all sequenced from one sample in a study of shared clonotypes between healthy human individuals. The assay was immunoSEQ multiplex PCR, and TCRdb's table has in-frame clones only and misses some. The sample yields 1,400,000 or so clones, 97% to 99% seen once. The sequenced sample was naive CD4+ T cells sorted from blood. Subset in this sample: CD45RA+ positively selected. These receptors all stem from a man aged 30-40 years in good health.

The J gene is TRBJ2-7, the V gene TRBV5-1; weak D call: TRBD1 (5 bases). Germline-derived CDR1 and CDR2 are SGHRS and YFSETQ. Trimming cost V 3 bases and J 0 bases, with 10 bases left between them. This CDR3 spans 14 amino acids. The CDR3 DNA is TGCGCCAGCAGCTCTAGGACACACTCCTACGAGCAGTACTTC. Its protein product is CASSSRTHSYEQYF.

The genes are TRBV10-2 and TRBJ1-4, with D maybe TRBD1 (5 bases). V lost 7 bases, J lost 0 bases, and 9 bases lay in between. The CDR3 runs to 14 residues. The V gene's germline CDR1 is WSHSY and CDR2 SAAADI. CDR3: CASKRGTTNEKLFF. Written as DNA, the CDR3 is TGCGCCAGCAAACGGGGGACAACTAATGAAAAACTGTTTTTT.

The chain joins TRBV4-3 to TRBJ2-7; perhaps TRBD2 as D (6 bases). CDR1 is LGHNA, CDR2 YSLEER, per germline. CDR3 length equals 18 residues. V was clipped by 1 base and J by 0 bases, with 19 bases between them. CDR3 sequence reads: CASSQGLARDGGSYEQYF. The CDR3 DNA follows: TGCGCCAGCAGCCAAGGCCTGGCGAGGGACGGGGGCTCCTACGAGCAGTACTTC.

The chain carries TRBV10-3 and TRBJ2-5; TRBD2 matches at 12 bases. The CDR3 runs to 16 residues. The V gene end was trimmed by 7 bases and the J gene end by 1 base; junction bases not matched to a gene: 7. Germline V gene data show CDR1 as ENHRY and CDR2 as SYGVKD. The CDR3: CAIKGGLAGSQETQYF. CDR3 DNA sequence: TGTGCCATCAAGGGGGGACTAGCGGGCTCCCAAGAGACCCAGTACTTC.

The CDR3 spells CASSLAFGELFF. CDR3 nucleotide sequence: TGTGCCAGCAGCCTAGCGTTCGGGGAGCTGTTTTTT. The rearrangement links TRBV28 to TRBJ2-2, with a weak D call TRBD2 (6 bases). Germline CDR1 is MDHEN and CDR2 is SYDVKM. CDR3 length: 12 residues. Between the trimmed V and J ends, which lost 6 bases and 7 bases, there was a span of 9 bases.

The chain carries TRBV7-9 and TRBJ2-7; D unclear. Trimming took 0 bases from V and 5 from J, leaving 14 bases between them. CDR3 length equals 15 residues. Per the germline V gene, CDR1 is SEHNR and CDR2 is FQNEAQ (reference sequence). As DNA, the CDR3 is TGTGCCAGCAGCTTAGCTCGAGTGGGGTTCGACGAGCAGTACTTC. This sequence encodes CASSLARVGFDEQYF.

The CDR3 here is CASSLPSETQYF. CDR3 nucleotide sequence: TGCGCCAGCAGCTTGCCCTCCGAGACCCAGTACTTC. The V gene is TRBV5-1, the J gene TRBJ2-5, with D uncertain. Germline V gene sequence: CDR1 SGHRS, CDR2 YFSETQ. This CDR3 comprises 12 residues. V lost 1 base and J 5 bases, leaving 6 bases between the germline ends.